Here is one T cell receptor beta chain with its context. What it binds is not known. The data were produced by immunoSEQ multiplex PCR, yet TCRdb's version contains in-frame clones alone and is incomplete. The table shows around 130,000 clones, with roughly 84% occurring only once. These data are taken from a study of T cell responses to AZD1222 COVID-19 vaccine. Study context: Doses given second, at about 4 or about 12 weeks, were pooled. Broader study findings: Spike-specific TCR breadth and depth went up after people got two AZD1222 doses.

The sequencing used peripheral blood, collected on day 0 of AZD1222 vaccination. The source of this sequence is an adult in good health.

DNA for the CDR3: TGTGCCAGCAGTGAAAGGACTGAAGCTTTCTTT. Translated, it gives CASSERTEAFF. This chain links TRBV2 with TRBJ1-1; D not certain. The V and J ends lost 2 bases and 5 bases respectively, with 3 bases between them. The length of the CDR3 is 11 residues. Germline values: CDR1 SNHLY, CDR2 FYNNEI.